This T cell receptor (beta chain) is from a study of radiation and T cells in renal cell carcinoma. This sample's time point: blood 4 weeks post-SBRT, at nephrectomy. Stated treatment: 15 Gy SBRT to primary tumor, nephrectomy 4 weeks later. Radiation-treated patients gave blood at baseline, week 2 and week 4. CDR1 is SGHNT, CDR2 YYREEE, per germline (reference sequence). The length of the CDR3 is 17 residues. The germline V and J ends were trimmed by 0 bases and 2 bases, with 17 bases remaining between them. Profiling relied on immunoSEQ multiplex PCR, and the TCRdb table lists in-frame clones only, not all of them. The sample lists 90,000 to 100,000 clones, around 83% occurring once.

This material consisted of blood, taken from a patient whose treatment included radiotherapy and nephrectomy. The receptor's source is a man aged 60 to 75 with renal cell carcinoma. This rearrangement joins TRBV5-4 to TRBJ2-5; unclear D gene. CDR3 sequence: CASSLAGLRPRQETQYF. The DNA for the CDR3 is TGTGCCAGCAGCTTGGCCGGCCTGAGACCAAGACAAGAGACCCAGTACTTC.